The sequence of this T cell receptor beta chain was determined in a study of cytomegalovirus exposure and HLA in healthy donors. Donors came from a validation cohort of over a hundred subjects, distinct from the first 666-subject cohort. A word on this clone: What it recognizes is unknown.

Clones were sequenced by immunoSEQ multiplex PCR, and TCRdb holds only the in-frame ones, with some missing. The data hold some 210,000 clones, with around four fifths observed a single time. Study conclusions and caveats: The study listed under 200 cytomegalovirus-associated TCR beta chains. Testing in vitro showed a few CMV-associated chains specific for CMV antigens. Reports showed the classifier diagnosing cytomegalovirus status with high specificity and sensitivity.

V trimming: 4 bases; J trimming: 7 bases; junction bases outside the gene matches: 12. The germline V gene encodes CDR1 GTSNPN and CDR2 SVGIG (reference sequence). CDR3 length equals 14 residues. Sequencing input: PBMCs. The sequence was collected from a woman aged 18 to 35 in good health and CMV-seronegative. This chain joins TRBV30 and TRBJ1-2, with 7 bases aligning to TRBD1. The CDR3 DNA follows: TGTGCCTGGACCCGACCCGACAGGGATGGTGGCTACACCTTC. Translation: CAWTRPDRDGGYTF.